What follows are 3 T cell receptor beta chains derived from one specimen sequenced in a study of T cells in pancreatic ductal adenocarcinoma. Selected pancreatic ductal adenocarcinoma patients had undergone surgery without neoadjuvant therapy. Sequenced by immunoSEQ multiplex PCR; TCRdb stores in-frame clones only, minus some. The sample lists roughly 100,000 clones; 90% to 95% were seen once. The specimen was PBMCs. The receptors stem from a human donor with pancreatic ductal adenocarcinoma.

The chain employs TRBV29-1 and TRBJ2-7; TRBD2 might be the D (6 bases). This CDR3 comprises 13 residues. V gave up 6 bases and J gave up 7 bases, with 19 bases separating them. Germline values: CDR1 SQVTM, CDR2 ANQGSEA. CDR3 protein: CSVSAGGLREQYF. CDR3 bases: TGCAGCGTATCCGCTGGGGGACTCCGGGAGCAGTACTTC.

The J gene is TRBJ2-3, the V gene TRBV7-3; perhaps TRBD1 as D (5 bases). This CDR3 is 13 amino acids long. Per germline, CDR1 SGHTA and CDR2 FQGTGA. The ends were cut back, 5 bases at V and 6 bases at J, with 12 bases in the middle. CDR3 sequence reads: CASSPMGLDTQYF. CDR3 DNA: TGTGCCAGCAGCCCCATGGGGCTGGATACGCAGTATTTT.

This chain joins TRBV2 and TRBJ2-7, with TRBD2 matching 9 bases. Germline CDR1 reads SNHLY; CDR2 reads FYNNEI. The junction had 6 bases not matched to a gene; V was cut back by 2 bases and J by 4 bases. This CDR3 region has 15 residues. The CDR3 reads CASSESSGSGYEQYF. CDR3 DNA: TGTGCCAGCAGTGAAAGTAGCGGGAGTGGATACGAGCAGTACTTC.